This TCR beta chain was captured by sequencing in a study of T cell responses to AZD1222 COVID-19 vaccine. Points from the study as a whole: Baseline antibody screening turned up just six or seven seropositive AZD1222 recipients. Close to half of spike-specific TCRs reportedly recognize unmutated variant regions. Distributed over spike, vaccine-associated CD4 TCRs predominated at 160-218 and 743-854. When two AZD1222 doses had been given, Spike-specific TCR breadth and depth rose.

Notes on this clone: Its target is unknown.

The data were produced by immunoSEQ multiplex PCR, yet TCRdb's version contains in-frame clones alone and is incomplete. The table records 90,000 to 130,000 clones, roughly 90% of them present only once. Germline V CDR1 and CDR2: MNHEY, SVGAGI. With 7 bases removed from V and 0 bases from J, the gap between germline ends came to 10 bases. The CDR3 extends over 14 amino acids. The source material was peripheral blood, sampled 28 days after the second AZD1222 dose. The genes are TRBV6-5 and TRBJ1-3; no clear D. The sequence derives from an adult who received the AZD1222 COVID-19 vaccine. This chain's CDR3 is CASTMTHSGNTIYF. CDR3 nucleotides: TGTGCCAGCACCATGACCCACTCTGGAAACACCATATATTTT.